These 5 T cell receptor beta chains share one sample of origin, sequenced in a study of PD-1 blockade in classical Hodgkin lymphoma. This table comes from immunoSEQ multiplex PCR, and its TCRdb copy is limited to in-frame clones, with some not included. Of around 20,000 clones in the sample, about nine tenths were seen once. Each patient experienced a relapse that followed autologous stem cell transplantation, and brentuximab vedotin exposure varied. The sequences come from peripheral blood mononuclear cells (PBMCs), collected before the second cycle of nivolumab. These receptors originate from a human donor with classical Hodgkin lymphoma.

The rearrangement links TRBV6-5 to TRBJ2-2, with 11 bases fitting TRBD2. Germline-derived CDR1 and CDR2 are MNHEY and SVGAGI. V was pared by 7 bases and J by 2 bases, with 3 bases of the junction left unmatched. The CDR3 sequence is 15 residues long. The CDR3 bases are TGTGCCAGCACCCTAGCGGGGGGAAACACCGGGGAGCTGTTTTTT. Protein product: CASTLAGGNTGELFF.

The chain has TRBV9 and TRBJ1-4; 7 nucleotides align to TRBD1. V gave up 4 bases and J gave up 5 bases; unmatched junction bases: 5. Germline assignment: CDR1 SGDLS and CDR2 YYNGEE. The CDR3 length is 14 residues. The chain's CDR3 is CASSRDSSNEKLFF. In DNA, the CDR3 is TGTGCCAGCAGCCGGGACAGTTCGAATGAAAAACTGTTTTTT.

This chain joins TRBV5-1 and TRBJ1-6; maybe TRBD1 (6 bases). Trimming cost V 3 bases and J 8 bases, with 18 bases left between them. The V gene's germline CDR1 is SGHRS and CDR2 YFSETQ. The CDR3 consists of 16 residues. The CDR3 sequence: CASSWGQGRFDSPLHF. The CDR3 nucleotides read TGCGCCAGCAGCTGGGGGCAGGGGAGGTTCGATTCACCCCTCCACTTT.

This clone has only one observation. The chain recombines TRBV16 with TRBJ2-3, with a weak D call TRBD2 (7 bases). Germline CDR1 reads KGHSY; CDR2 reads FQNENV. The CDR3 is 17 amino acids. The V gene lost 2 bases and the J gene lost 3 bases, with 18 bases spanning the gap. CDR3 nucleotide sequence: TGTGCCAGCAGCCAACTATTTCGGGGGGCGCGGACAGATACGCAGTATTTT. Protein product: CASSQLFRGARTDTQYF.

Only one count was recorded for this clone. V gene TRBV12-5 combines with J gene TRBJ2-1, with D tentatively TRBD1 (5 bases). Germline V gives CDR1 LGHNT, CDR2 FRNRAP. V was cut by 6 bases and J by 2 bases, with 14 bases left in between. The CDR3 consists of 15 residues. CDR3 sequence: CASGTGQGTYNEQFF. CDR3 nucleotide sequence: TGTGCTAGTGGGACCGGTCAGGGTACCTACAATGAGCAGTTCTTC.